This TCR beta chain was obtained from a study of blood T cell repertoires in COVID-19 (dated by TCRdb to 2020 to 2021). For the wider study: Samples from collaborators originated in the United States, Italy and Spain and spanned both the acute and convalescent phases of COVID-19. The material from the prospective study consisted of cDNA or gDNA derived from T cells, B-cell-depleted T cells, or PBMCs. Deeply sampled blood TCRbeta repertoires from subjects exposed to, actively infected with, or recovered from COVID-19 were included in the dataset. A freely available public database, intended as a resource for researchers studying the immune response to SARS-CoV-2, is where the repertoires were released. The samples were drawn from the first 160 participants of the ongoing ImmuneRACE study and from more than 1,000 subjects provided by 6 global collaborators. Sample metadata almost always included a de-identified subject ID, COVID-19 status, age in years and sex. HLA class I and class II types, where available, came from metadata supplied by the sample provider rather than from assay-based typing.

TCRbeta CDR3 regions were amplified from genomic DNA using the immunoSEQ Assay, a bias-controlled multiplex PCR. For the original study's pipeline: Within the assay, amplification of reference gene primers was used to estimate how many nucleated cells each sample contained. To quantify the absolute abundance of each unique TCRbeta CDR3 rearrangement, sequence reads were collapsed and filtered. For each sample, productive Simpson clonality was calculated as the square root of Simpson's diversity index over productive rearrangements. The table comes from immuneACCESS by way of TCRdb, which keeps in-frame sequences with V and J called. Part of the clones is missing from these tables; in studies checked, under half for an unresolved V gene and the rest for unknown reasons. For V, J and clone size, that table is used; D and trimming come from the DNA. The sample profile shows approximately 120,000 clones; about 85% of them were found once. The ten largest clones capture approximately 3.5% of the sample.

In Seattle, one collaborating source enrolled patients while the infection was active and tracked those patients longitudinally over the course of disease. Each collaborating institution followed its own protocols to collect whole blood in K2EDTA tubes. Collaborator samples were shipped for TCRbeta analysis as frozen whole blood, isolated PBMCs, or DNA extracted from either sample type. With regard to this clone: Its antigen is unknown. The record has no base qualities; no much larger clone is one base away.

There are 14 amino acids in the CDR3, from cysteine to phenylalanine inclusive. Of the read, only the CDR3 DNA is kept; its 42 bases are in frame from base 1. Trimmed from V: 1 base; trimmed from J: 5 bases; junction bases lacking a gene match: 4. CDR1 and CDR2 are drawn from the germline V gene: LGHNT, FRNRAP. What the study reported, not specific to this receptor: The quantity of clinical and demographic metadata differed by source and by participant and was supplied without curation.

The chain is encoded by TRBV12-5 joined to TRBJ2-5; TRBD1 aligns with 7 central bases. Input material: peripheral blood. The TCR comes from a woman of 80 years or more with COVID-19, enrolled during active disease. The CDR3 in this case is CASGLDDRVETQYF. The nucleotides are TGTGCTAGTGGTTTGGACGACAGGGTGGAGACCCAGTACTTC.